The entry below describes one T cell receptor (beta chain). The antigen is undetermined. The primer mix had 60 Vbeta and 13 Jbeta primers. Using immunoSEQ multiplex PCR, the repertoire was profiled, and TCRdb retains in-frame clones only, with some absent. The table has about 31,000 clones, about three fifths seen once. These data are taken from a study of cytomegalovirus exposure and HLA in healthy donors. Study-level background: About 85 million unique TCRs from HLA-typed donors were held in an early release of data.

The study's findings and limits: The likely explanation for a cluster of highly shared sequence variants was sequencing artifact. A later analysis reportedly found that, within productive TCRs, an Asian-associated ancestry cluster had fewer N-insertions than the mean observed across the roughly 700 donors. Investigators reported 164 TCR beta chains as tied to cytomegalovirus.

CDR1 and CDR2 from the germline V gene are SGHRS and YFSETQ. The CDR3 contains 15 residues. Trimming took 5 bases from V and 5 from J; bases not matched to a gene: 11. The sequenced sample consisted of PBMCs. The sequence derives from a man between 45 and 60 years old in good health and CMV-seropositive. The chain joins TRBV5-1 to TRBJ2-7, with TRBD1 matching over 9 bases. For the CDR3, the DNA is TGCGCCAGCAGACAAGGGACAGGGATTTTCCACGAGCAGTACTTC. As protein: CASRQGTGIFHEQYF.